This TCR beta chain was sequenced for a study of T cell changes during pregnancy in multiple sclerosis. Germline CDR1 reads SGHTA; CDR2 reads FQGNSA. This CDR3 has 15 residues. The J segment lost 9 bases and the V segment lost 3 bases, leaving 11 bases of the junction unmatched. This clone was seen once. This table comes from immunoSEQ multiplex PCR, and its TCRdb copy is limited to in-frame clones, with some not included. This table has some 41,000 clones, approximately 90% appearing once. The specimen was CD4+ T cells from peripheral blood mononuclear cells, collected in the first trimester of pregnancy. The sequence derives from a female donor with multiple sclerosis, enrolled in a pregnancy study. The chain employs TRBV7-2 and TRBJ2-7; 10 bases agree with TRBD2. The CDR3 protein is CASSLTGLAGVAQYF. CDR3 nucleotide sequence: TGTGCCAGCAGCTTGACGGGGCTAGCGGGAGTCGCGCAGTACTTC.